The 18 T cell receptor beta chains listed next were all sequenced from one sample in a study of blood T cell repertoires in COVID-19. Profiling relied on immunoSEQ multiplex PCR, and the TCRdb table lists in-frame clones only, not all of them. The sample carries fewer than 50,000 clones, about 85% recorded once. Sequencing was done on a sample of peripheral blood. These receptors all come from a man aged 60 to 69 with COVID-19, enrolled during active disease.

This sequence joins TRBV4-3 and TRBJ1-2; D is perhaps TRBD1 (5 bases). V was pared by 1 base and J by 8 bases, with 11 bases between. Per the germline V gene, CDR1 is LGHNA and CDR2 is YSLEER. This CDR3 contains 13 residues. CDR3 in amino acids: CASSQGPGLGYTF. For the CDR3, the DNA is TGCGCCAGCAGCCAAGGCCCAGGGCTCGGCTACACCTTC.

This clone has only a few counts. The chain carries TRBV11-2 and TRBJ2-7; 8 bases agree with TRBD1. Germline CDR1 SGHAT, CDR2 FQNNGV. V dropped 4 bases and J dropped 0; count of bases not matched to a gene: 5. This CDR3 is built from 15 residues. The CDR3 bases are TGTGCCAGCAGCTCCCTGACAGGGGTCTCCTACGAGCAGTACTTC. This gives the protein CASSSLTGVSYEQYF.

Here the CDR3 reads CASSESTSGYNEQFF. The DNA of the CDR3 is TGTGCCAGCAGTGAAAGTACTAGCGGATACAATGAGCAGTTCTTC. The J gene is TRBJ2-1, the V gene TRBV6-1; TRBD2 matches 8 bases. J lost 4 bases, V lost 2 bases, and 4 bases had no gene match. Germline CDR1 and CDR2: MNHNS and SASEGT. The CDR3 consists of 15 residues.

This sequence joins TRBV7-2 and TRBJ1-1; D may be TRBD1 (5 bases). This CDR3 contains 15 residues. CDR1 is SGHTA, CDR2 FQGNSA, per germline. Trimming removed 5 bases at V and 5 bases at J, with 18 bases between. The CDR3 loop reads CASSISRAKATEAFF. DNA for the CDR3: TGTGCCAGCAGCATTAGCAGGGCCAAGGCAACTGAAGCTTTCTTT.

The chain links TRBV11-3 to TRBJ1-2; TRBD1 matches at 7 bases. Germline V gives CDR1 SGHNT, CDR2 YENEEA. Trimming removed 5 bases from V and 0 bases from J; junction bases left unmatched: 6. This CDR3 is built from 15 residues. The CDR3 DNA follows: TGTGCCAGCAGCGGAGGGACAGCAGCTAACTATGGCTACACCTTC. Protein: CASSGGTAANYGYTF.

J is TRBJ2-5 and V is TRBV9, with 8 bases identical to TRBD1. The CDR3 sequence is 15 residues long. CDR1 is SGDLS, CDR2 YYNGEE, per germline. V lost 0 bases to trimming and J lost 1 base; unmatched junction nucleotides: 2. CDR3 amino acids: CASSVARGPQETQYF. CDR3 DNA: TGTGCCAGCAGCGTAGCCAGGGGGCCCCAAGAGACCCAGTACTTC.

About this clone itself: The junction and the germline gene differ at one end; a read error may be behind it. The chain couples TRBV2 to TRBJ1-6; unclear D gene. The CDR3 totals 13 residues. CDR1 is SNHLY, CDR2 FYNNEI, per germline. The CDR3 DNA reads TGTGCCAGCAGTGAAGCCGCGAGACCCCCGGGATTTTTT. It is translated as CASSEAARPPGFF.

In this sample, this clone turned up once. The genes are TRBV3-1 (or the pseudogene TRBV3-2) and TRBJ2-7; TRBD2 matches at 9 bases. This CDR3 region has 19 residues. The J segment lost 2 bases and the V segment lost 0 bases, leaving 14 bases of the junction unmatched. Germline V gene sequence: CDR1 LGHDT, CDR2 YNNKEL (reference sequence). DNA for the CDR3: TGTGCCAGCAGCCAAGATCCCCCCACTACTAGCGGGTGTACCTACGAGCAGTACTTC. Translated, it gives CASSQDPPTTSGCTYEQYF.

CDR3 DNA sequence: TGTGCCTGCCCCGGGTACTCCTCCGGGACAGAATATTCACCCCTCCACTTT. The encoded protein is CACPGYSSGTEYSPLHF. The V gene is TRBV30, the J gene TRBJ1-6, with 7 bases fitting TRBD1. The CDR3 covers 17 residues. The germline V gene has CDR1 GTSNPN and CDR2 SVGIG (reference sequence). The junction had 19 bases not matched to a gene; V was cut back by 6 bases and J by 8 bases. The full variable domain, rest sourced from reference TRBV30 and TRBJ1-6, is SQTIHQWPATLVQPVGSPLSLECTVEGTSNPNLYWYRQAAGRGLQLLFYSVGIGQISSEVPQNLSASRPQDRQFILSSKKLLLSDSGFYLCACPGYSSGTEYSPLHFGNGTRLTVT.

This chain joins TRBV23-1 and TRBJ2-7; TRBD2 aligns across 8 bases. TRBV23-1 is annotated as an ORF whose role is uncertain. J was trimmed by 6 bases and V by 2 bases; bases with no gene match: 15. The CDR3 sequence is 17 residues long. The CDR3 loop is CASSQPSGTSGNGEQYF. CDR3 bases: TGCGCCAGCAGTCAACCATCGGGGACTAGTGGAAACGGCGAGCAGTACTTC.

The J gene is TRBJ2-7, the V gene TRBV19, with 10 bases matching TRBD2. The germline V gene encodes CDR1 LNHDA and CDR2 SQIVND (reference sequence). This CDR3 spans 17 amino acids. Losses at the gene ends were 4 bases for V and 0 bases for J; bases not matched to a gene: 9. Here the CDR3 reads CASSTRWGLASSYEQYF. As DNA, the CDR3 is TGTGCCAGTAGTACGCGTTGGGGACTAGCGAGCTCCTACGAGCAGTACTTC.

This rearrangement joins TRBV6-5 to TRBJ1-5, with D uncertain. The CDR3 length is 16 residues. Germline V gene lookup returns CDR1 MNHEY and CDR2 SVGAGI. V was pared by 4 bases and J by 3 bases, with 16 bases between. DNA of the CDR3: TGTGCCAGCAGTTCAGAGAGCCGGGTCTTCAATCAGCCCCAGCATTTT. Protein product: CASSSESRVFNQPQHF.

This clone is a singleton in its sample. The CDR3 DNA is TGCGCCAGCAGCCCGGGGGAACCCACAGATACGCAGTATTTT. This codes for CASSPGEPTDTQYF. The chain joins TRBV5-1 to TRBJ2-3, with D possibly matching TRBD2 (6 bases). V was trimmed by 4 bases and J by 2 bases, leaving 11 bases between them. Germline assignment: CDR1 SGHRS and CDR2 YFSETQ. This CDR3 has 14 amino acids.

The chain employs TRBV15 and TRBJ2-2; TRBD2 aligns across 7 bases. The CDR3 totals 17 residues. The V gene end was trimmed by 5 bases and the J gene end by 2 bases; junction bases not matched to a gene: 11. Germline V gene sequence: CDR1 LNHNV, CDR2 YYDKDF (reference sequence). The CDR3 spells CATSERDRTGNTGELFF. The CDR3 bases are TGTGCCACCAGCGAGCGGGACCGAACAGGAAACACCGGGGAGCTGTTTTTT.

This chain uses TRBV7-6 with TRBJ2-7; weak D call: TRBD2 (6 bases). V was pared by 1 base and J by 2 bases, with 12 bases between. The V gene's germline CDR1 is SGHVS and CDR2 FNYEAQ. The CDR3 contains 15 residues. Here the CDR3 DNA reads TGTGCCAGCAGCTTAGATAGCGGAAGAACCTACGAGCAGTACTTC. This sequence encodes CASSLDSGRTYEQYF.

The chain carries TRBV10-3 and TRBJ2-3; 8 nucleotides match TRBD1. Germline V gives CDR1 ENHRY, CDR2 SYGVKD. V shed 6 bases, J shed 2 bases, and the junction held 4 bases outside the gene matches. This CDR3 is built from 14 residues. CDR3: CAIRGQENTDTQYF. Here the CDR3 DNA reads TGTGCCATCAGGGGACAGGAGAACACAGATACGCAGTATTTT.

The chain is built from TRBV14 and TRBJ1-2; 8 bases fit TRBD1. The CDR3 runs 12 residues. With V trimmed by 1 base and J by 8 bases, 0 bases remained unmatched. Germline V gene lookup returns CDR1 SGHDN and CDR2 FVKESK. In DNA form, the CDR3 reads TGTGCCAGCAGCCAAGGACAGGGGGGCTACACCTTC. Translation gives CASSQGQGGYTF.

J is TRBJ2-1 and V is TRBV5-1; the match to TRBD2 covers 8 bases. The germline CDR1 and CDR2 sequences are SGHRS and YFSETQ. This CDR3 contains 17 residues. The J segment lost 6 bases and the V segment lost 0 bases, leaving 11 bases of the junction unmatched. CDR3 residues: CASSLAALTSGFNEQFF. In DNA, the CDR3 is TGCGCCAGCAGCTTGGCCGCTCTAACTAGCGGATTCAATGAGCAGTTCTTC.